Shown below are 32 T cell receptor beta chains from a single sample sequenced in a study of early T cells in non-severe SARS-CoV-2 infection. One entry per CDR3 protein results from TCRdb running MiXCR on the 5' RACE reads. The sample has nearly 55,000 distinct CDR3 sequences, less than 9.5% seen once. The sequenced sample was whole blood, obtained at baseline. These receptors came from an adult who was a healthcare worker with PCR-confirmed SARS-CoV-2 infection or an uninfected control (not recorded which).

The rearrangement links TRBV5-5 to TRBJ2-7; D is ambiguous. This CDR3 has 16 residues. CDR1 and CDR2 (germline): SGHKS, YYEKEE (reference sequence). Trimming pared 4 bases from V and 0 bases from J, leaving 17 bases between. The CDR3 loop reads CASSEHSPRRSYEQYF. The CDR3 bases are TGTGCCAGCAGCGAACATTCCCCGAGGCGCTCCTACGAGCAGTACTTC.

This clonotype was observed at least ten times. CDR3 loop: CASSQGPERGPQHF. Written as DNA, the CDR3 is TGCGCCAGCAGCCAAGGTCCCGAGAGGGGGCCCCAGCATTTT. This chain uses TRBV4-1 with TRBJ1-5; tentative D call: TRBD1 (5 bases). Germline CDR1 and CDR2: MGHRA and YSYEKL. The CDR3 loop spans 14 amino acids. Deletions cut 1 base from V and 9 bases from J, with 13 bases between.

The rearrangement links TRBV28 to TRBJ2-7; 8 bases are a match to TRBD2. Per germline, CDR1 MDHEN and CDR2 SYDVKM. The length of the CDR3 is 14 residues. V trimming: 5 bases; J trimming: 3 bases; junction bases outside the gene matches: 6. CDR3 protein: CASSRLSGSYEQYF. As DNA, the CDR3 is TGTGCCAGCAGTAGACTGAGCGGGAGCTACGAGCAGTACTTC.

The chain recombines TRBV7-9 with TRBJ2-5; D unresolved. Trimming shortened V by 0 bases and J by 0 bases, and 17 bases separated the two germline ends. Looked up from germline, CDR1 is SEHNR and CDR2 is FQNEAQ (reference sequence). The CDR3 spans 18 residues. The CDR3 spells CASSLALNFRKYQETQYF. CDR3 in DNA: TGTGCCAGCAGCTTAGCGCTAAATTTCAGGAAGTACCAAGAGACCCAGTACTTC.

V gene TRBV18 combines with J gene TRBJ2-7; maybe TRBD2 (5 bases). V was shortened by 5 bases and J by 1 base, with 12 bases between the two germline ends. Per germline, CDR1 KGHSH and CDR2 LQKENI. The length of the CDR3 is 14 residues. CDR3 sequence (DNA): TGTGCCAGCTCATCGAAACCGGGGTCCTACGAGCAGTACTTC. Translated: CASSSKPGSYEQYF.

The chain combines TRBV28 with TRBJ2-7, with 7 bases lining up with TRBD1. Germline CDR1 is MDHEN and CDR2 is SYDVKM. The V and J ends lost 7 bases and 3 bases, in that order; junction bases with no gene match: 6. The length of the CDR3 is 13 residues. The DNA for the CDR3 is TGTGCCAGCATGGGACAGCCGAACTACGAGCAGTACTTC. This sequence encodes CASMGQPNYEQYF.

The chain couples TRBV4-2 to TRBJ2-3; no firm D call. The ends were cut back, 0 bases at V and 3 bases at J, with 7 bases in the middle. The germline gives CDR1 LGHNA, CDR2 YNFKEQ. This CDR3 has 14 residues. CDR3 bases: TGTGCCAGCAGCCAAGATCTGAGAACAGATACGCAGTATTTT. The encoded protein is CASSQDLRTDTQYF.

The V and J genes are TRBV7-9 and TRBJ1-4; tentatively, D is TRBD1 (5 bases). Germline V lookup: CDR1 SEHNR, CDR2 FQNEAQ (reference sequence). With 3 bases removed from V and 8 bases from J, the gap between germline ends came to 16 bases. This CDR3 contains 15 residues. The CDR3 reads CASSLSTVRLEKLFF. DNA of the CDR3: TGTGCCAGCAGCTTGTCGACAGTGCGCTTGGAAAAACTGTTTTTT.

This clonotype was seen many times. The CDR3 region has the DNA TGTGCCAGCTCAATGGCTCAGGCAGGGGGCCACGAGCAGTACTTC. Translating gives CASSMAQAGGHEQYF. The genes are TRBV7-9 and TRBJ2-7, with 8 bases lining up with TRBD1. CDR1 and CDR2 from the germline V gene are SEHNR and FQNEAQ (reference sequence). Trimming took 8 bases from V and 5 from J; bases not matched to a gene: 14. This CDR3 region has 15 residues.

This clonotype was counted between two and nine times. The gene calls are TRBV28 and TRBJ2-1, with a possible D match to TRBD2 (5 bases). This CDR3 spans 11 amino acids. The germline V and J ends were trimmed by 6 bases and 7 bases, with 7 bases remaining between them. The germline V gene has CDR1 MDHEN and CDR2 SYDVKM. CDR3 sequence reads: CASSQRNEQFF. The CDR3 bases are TGTGCCAGCAGCCAGCGGAATGAGCAGTTCTTC.

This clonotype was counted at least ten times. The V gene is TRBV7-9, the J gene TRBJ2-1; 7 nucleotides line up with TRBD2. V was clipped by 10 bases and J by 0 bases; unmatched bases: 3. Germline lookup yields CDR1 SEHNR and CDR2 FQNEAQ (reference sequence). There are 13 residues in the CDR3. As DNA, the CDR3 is TGTGCCAACGGGGACTACTCCTACAATGAGCAGTTCTTC. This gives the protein CANGDYSYNEQFF. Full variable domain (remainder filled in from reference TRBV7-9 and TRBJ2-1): DTGVSQNPRHKITKRGQNVTFRCDPISEHNRLYWYRQTLGQGPEFLTYFQNEAQLEKSRLLSDRFSAERPKGSFSTLEIQRTEQGDSAMYLCANGDYSYNEQFFGPGTRLTVL.

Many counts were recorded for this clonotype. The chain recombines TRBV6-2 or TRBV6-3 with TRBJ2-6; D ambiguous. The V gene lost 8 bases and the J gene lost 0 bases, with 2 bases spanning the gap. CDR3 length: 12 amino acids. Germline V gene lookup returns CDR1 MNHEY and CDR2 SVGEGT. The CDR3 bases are TGTGCCAGCCGCTCTGGGGCCAACGTCCTGACTTTC. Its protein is CASRSGANVLTF.

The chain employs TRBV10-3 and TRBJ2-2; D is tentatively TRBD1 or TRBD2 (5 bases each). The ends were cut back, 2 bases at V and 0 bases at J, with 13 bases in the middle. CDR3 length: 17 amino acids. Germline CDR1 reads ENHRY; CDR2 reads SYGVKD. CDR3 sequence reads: CAISEPGTDPNTGELFF. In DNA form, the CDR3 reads TGTGCCATCAGTGAGCCAGGGACGGACCCGAACACCGGGGAGCTGTTTTTT.

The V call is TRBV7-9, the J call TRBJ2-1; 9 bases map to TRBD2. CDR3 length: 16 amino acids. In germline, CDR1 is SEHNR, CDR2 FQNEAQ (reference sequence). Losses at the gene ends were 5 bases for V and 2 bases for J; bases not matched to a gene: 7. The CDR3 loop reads CASSQRTSETYNEQFF. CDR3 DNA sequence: TGTGCCAGCAGCCAACGGACTAGCGAGACCTACAATGAGCAGTTCTTC.

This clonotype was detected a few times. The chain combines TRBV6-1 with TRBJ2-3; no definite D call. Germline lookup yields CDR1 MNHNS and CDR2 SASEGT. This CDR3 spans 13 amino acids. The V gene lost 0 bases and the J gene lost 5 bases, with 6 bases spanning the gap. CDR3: CASSEATGDTQYF. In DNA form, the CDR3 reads TGTGCCAGCAGTGAAGCAACGGGAGATACGCAGTATTTT.

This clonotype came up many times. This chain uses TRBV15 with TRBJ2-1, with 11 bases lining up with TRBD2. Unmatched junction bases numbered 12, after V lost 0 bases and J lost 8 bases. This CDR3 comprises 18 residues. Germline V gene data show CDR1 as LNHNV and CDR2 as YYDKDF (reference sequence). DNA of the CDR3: TGTGCCACCAGCAGAGATTTGGCTAGCGGGAGGCGGGGGGATGAGCAGTTCTTC. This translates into CATSRDLASGRRGDEQFF.

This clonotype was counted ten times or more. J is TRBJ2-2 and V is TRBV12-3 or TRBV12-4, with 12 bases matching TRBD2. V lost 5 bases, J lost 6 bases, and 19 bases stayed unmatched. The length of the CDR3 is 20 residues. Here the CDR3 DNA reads TGTGCCAGCAGTCCTAGAGGGACTAGCGGGCTAGGGAGCCTCCCCGGGGAGCTGTTTTTT. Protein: CASSPRGTSGLGSLPGELFF.

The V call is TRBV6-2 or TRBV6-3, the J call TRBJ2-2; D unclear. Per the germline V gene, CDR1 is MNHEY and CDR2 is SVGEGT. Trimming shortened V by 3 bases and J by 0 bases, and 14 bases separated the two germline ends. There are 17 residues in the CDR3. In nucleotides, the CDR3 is TGTGCCAGCAGTTATGATCCAGAATTAACGAACACCGGGGAGCTGTTTTTT. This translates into CASSYDPELTNTGELFF.

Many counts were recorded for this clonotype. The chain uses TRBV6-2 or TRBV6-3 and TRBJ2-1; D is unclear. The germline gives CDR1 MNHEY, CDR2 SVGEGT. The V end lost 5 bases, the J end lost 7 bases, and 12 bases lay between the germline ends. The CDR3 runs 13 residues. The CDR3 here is CASSPRRFNEQFF. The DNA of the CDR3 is TGTGCCAGCAGTCCCCGACGTTTTAATGAGCAGTTCTTC.

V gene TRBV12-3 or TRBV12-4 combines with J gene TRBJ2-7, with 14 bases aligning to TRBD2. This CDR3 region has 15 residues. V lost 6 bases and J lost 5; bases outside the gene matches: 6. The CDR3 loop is CASSQTSGRVNEQYF. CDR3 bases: TGTGCCAGCAGCCAGACTAGCGGGAGGGTGAACGAGCAGTACTTC.

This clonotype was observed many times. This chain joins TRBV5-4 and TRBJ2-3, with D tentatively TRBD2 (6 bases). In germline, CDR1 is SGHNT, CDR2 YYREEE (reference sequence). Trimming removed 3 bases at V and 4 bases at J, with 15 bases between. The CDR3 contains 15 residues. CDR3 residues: CASSSGSGSADTQYF. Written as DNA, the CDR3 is TGTGCCAGCAGCTCCGGAAGCGGGTCGGCAGATACGCAGTATTTT.

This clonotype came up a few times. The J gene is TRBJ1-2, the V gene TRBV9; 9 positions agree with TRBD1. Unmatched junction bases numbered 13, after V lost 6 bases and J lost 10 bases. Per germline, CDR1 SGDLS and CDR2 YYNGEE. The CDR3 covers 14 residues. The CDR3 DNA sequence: TGTGCCAGCACCCGCGAGGGACAGGGATACGACTACACCTTC. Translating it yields CASTREGQGYDYTF.

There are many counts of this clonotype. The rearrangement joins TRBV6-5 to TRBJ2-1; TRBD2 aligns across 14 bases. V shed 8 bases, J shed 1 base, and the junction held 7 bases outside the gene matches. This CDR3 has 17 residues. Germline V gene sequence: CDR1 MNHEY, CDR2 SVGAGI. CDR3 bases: TGTGCCAGCCTCGGGACTAGCGGGAGTCGGTCCTACAATGAGCAGTTCTTC. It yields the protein CASLGTSGSRSYNEQFF.

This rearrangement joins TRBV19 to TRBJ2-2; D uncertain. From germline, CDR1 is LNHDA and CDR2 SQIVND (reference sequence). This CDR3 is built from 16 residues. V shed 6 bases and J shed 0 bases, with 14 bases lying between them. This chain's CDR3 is CASRPPGITNTGELFF. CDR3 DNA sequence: TGTGCCAGTAGACCCCCGGGCATCACGAACACCGGGGAGCTGTTTTTT.

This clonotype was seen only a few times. The CDR3 DNA follows: TGTGCCAGCAGTTACTCAGATACGCAGTATTTT. Translating gives CASSYSDTQYF. The chain employs TRBV6-6 and TRBJ2-3; no reliable D call. In germline, CDR1 is MNHNY, CDR2 SVGAGI (reference sequence). CDR3 size: 11 residues. The V end lost 0 bases, the J end lost 5 bases, and 0 bases lay between the germline ends.

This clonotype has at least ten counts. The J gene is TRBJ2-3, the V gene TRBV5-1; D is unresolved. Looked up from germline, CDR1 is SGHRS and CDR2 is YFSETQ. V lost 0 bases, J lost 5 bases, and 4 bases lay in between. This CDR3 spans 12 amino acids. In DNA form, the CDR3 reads TGCGCCAGCAGCTTGGTTCAAGATACGCAGTATTTT. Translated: CASSLVQDTQYF.

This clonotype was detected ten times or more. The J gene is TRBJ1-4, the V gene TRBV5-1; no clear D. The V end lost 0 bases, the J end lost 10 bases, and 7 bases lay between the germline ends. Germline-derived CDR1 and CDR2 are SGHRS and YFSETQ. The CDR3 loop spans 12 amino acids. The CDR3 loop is CASSLDGGKLFF. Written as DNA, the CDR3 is TGCGCCAGCAGCTTGGACGGAGGAAAACTGTTTTTT. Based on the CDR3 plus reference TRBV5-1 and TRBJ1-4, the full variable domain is KAGVTQTPRYLIKTRGQQVTLSCSPISGHRSVSWYQQTPGQGLQFLFEYFSETQRNKGNFPGRFSGRQFSNSRSEMNVSTLELGDSALYLCASSLDGGKLFFGSGTQLSVL.

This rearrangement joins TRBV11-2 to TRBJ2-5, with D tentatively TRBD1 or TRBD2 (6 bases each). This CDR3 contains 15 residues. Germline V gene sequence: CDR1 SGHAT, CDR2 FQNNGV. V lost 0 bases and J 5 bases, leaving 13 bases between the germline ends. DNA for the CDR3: TGTGCCAGCAGCTTAGATCCGGGAGACAGGGAGACCCAGTACTTC. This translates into CASSLDPGDRETQYF.

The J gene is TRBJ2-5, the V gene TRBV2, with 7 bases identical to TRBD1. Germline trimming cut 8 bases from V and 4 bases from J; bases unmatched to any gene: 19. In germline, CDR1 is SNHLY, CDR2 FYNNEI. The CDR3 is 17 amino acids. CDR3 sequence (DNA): TGTGCCAGCCGCCATCCCAGCTCCGGACAGGTCGGAGAGACCCAGTACTTC. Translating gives CASRHPSSGQVGETQYF.

The CDR3 spells CASSRHSTNEKLFF. The CDR3 DNA reads as TGTGCCAGCAGCCGACATTCAACTAATGAAAAACTGTTTTTT. J is TRBJ1-4 and V is TRBV7-9; D unclear. With 5 bases removed from V and 0 bases from J, the gap between germline ends came to 7 bases. The CDR3 contains 14 residues. CDR1 is SEHNR, CDR2 FQNEAQ, per germline (reference sequence).

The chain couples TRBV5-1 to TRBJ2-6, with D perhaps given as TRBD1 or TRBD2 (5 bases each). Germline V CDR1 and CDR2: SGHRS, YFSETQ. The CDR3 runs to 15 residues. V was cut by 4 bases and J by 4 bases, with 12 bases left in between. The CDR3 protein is CASSTGPAGANVLTF. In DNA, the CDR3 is TGCGCCAGCAGCACGGGGCCGGCCGGGGCCAACGTCCTGACTTTC.

This chain's CDR3 is CSVVDSGSDNEQFF. The CDR3 bases are TGCAGCGTTGTAGATAGCGGATCCGACAATGAGCAGTTCTTC. V and J are TRBV29-1 and TRBJ2-1, with D tentatively TRBD2 (6 bases). With 4 bases removed from V and 5 bases from J, the gap between germline ends came to 15 bases. CDR1 and CDR2 (germline): SQVTM, ANQGSEA. The length of the CDR3 is 14 residues.